The present T cell receptor (beta chain) was sequenced within a study of blood T cell repertoires in COVID-19. Study background: Material from acute and convalescent COVID-19 was sourced from the United States, Italy and Spain. T cells, B-cell-depleted T cells, or PBMCs supplied cDNA or gDNA.

The CDR3 loop spans 14 amino acids. V gave up 8 bases and J gave up 5 bases; unmatched junction bases: 8. Germline-derived CDR1 and CDR2 are SEHNR and FQNEAQ (reference sequence). Seattle-derived patients entered the study during active infection and were followed longitudinally. Original methodology: The assay estimated nucleated cells by amplifying reference gene primers. Some clones are missing from TCRdb's copy, which holds only in-frame ones; the method was immunoSEQ multiplex PCR. From that table come the V and J calls and clone size; the DNA was used to work out D and trimming. Of 250,000 to 300,000 clones listed, just under 90% are singletons.

This TCR was sampled from a woman aged 25 to 39 with COVID-19, enrolled during active disease. The chain couples TRBV7-9 to TRBJ1-2; 10 positions match TRBD1. Sequenced sample: peripheral blood. The CDR3 sequence is CASGGQGYRYGYTF. The DNA of the CDR3 is TGTGCCAGCGGGGGACAGGGGTACCGGTATGGCTACACCTTC.